This is a list of T cell receptor beta chains from one sample in a study of metastatic and nonmetastatic thyroid tumors. With MiXCR, TCRdb called clones anew from the PCR reads. The sample yields about 15,000 clones, 25% to 30% seen once. The specimen was tumor tissue. These receptors were obtained from a female donor with papillary thyroid cancer or a benign thyroid nodule (not recorded which). Some clones in this sample may be carry-over from other donors' samples. Both conserved end residues are part of each CDR3. D genes are given only for firm matches. Expanded clones get a size class; other rows say once, few or many, or leave the size out.

J gene: TRBJ1-3; CDR3 length: 14; D gene: -; V gene: TRBV28; clone size: few; CDR3 protein: CASSFKSSGNTIYF; CDR3 DNA: TGTGCCAGCAGTTTCAAAAGCTCTGGAAACACCATATATTTT
J gene: TRBJ1-6; CDR3 length: 16; D gene: -; V gene: TRBV6-1; clone size: -; CDR3 protein: CASSDSARVYNSPLHF; CDR3 DNA: TGTGCCAGCAGTGACTCCGCGCGCGTTTATAATTCACCCCTCCACTTT
J gene: TRBJ2-1; CDR3 length: 15; D gene: TRBD2; V gene: TRBV3-1; clone size: few; CDR3 protein: CASSPSRGAYNEQFF; CDR3 DNA: TGTGCCAGCAGCCCGTCCCGGGGGGCCTACAATGAGCAGTTCTTC
J gene: TRBJ2-7; CDR3 length: 17; D gene: TRBD1; V gene: TRBV11-1; clone size: many; CDR3 protein: CASSSEQGASSLYEQYF; CDR3 DNA: TGTGCCAGCAGCTCAGAACAGGGGGCCTCATCACTTTACGAGCAGTACTTC
J gene: TRBJ2-7; CDR3 length: 17; D gene: TRBD2; V gene: TRBV6-2/TRBV6-3; clone size: few; CDR3 protein: CASSRPRTSGRTYEQYF; CDR3 DNA: TGTGCCAGCAGTCGACCGCGGACTAGCGGGAGAACCTACGAGCAGTACTTC
J gene: TRBJ2-2; CDR3 length: 14; D gene: -; V gene: TRBV7-8; clone size: -; CDR3 protein: CASSFGPRSGGLFF; CDR3 DNA: TGTGCCAGCAGCTTCGGACCTAGATCCGGGGGGCTGTTTTTT
J gene: TRBJ1-6; CDR3 length: 14; D gene: -; V gene: TRBV7-2; clone size: -; CDR3 protein: CASSFVSHNSPLHF; CDR3 DNA: TGTGCCAGCAGCTTTGTTAGTCATAATTCACCCCTCCACTTT
J gene: TRBJ2-7; CDR3 length: 15; D gene: TRBD2; V gene: TRBV6-4; clone size: medium-sized; CDR3 protein: CASRLGSSGPYEQYF; CDR3 DNA: TGTGCCAGCAGGCTCGGGTCTAGCGGGCCCTACGAGCAGTACTTC
J gene: TRBJ2-7; CDR3 length: 14; D gene: -; V gene: TRBV5-1; clone size: many; CDR3 protein: CASSLVPGPIEQYF; CDR3 DNA: TGCGCCAGCAGCTTGGTTCCGGGTCCCATCGAGCAGTACTTC
J gene: TRBJ2-3; CDR3 length: 16; D gene: TRBD2; V gene: TRBV4-3; clone size: once; CDR3 protein: CASSQELAGGTDTQYF; CDR3 DNA: TGCGCCAGCAGCCAAGAATTAGCGGGGGGCACAGATACGCAGTATTTT
J gene: TRBJ2-7; CDR3 length: 14; D gene: TRBD1; V gene: TRBV2; clone size: few; CDR3 protein: CASSFSTGVDEQYF; CDR3 DNA: TGTGCCAGCAGTTTTTCAACAGGGGTTGACGAGCAGTACTTC
J gene: TRBJ2-5; CDR3 length: 13; D gene: -; V gene: TRBV24-1; clone size: many; CDR3 protein: CATSDSAQETQYF; CDR3 DNA: TGTGCCACCAGTGATTCCGCCCAAGAGACCCAGTACTTC
J gene: TRBJ2-3; CDR3 length: 18; D gene: TRBD2; V gene: TRBV28; clone size: many; CDR3 protein: CASLPTSGRAKGKDTQYF; CDR3 DNA: TGTGCCAGCCTCCCCACTAGCGGGAGGGCTAAAGGGAAAGATACGCAGTATTTT
J gene: TRBJ2-1; CDR3 length: 17; D gene: TRBD2; V gene: TRBV19; clone size: few; CDR3 protein: CASSTRQGLAGGIEQFF; CDR3 DNA: TGTGCCAGTAGTACTCGTCAGGGACTAGCGGGAGGGATTGAGCAGTTCTTC
J gene: TRBJ2-3; CDR3 length: 14; D gene: -; V gene: TRBV5-1; clone size: many; CDR3 protein: CASSLAGAADTQYF; CDR3 DNA: TGCGCCAGCAGCTTGGCGGGGGCGGCAGATACGCAGTATTTT
J gene: TRBJ1-1; CDR3 length: 12; D gene: -; V gene: TRBV7-6; clone size: -; CDR3 protein: CASSSGSTEAFF; CDR3 DNA: TGTGCCAGCAGCTCAGGAAGTACTGAAGCTTTCTTT
J gene: TRBJ2-1; CDR3 length: 15; D gene: TRBD2; V gene: TRBV10-3; clone size: -; CDR3 protein: CAINICGSSYNEQFF; CDR3 DNA: TGTGCCATCAATATATGCGGGAGCTCCTACAATGAGCAGTTCTTC
J gene: TRBJ1-6; CDR3 length: 13; D gene: -; V gene: TRBV6-4; clone size: medium-sized; CDR3 protein: CASSQTPDSPLHF; CDR3 DNA: TGTGCCAGCAGTCAGACTCCGGACTCACCCCTCCACTTT
J gene: TRBJ1-1; CDR3 length: 14; D gene: TRBD1; V gene: TRBV20-1; clone size: -; CDR3 protein: CSVQGARGKAEAFF; CDR3 DNA: TGCAGTGTGCAGGGGGCGCGGGGGAAGGCTGAAGCTTTCTTC
J gene: TRBJ1-2; CDR3 length: 16; D gene: -; V gene: TRBV5-1; clone size: medium-sized; CDR3 protein: CASRPGEGHFAYGYTF; CDR3 DNA: TGCGCCAGCAGACCTGGGGAGGGCCACTTTGCCTATGGCTACACCTTC
J gene: TRBJ2-1; CDR3 length: 14; D gene: TRBD2; V gene: TRBV18; clone size: -; CDR3 protein: CASSWTSRYNEQFF; CDR3 DNA: TGTGCCAGCTCATGGACTAGCCGTTACAATGAGCAGTTCTTT
J gene: TRBJ1-5; CDR3 length: 16; D gene: -; V gene: TRBV27; clone size: -; CDR3 protein: CASSLRPPKGNQPQHF; CDR3 DNA: TGTGCCAGCAGTTTAAGACCCCCTAAAGGTAATCAGCCCCAGCATTTT